A single sample is the source of the 16 T cell receptor beta chains below, sequenced in a study of cytomegalovirus exposure and HLA in healthy donors. This PCR relied on a set of 60 Vbeta primers and 13 Jbeta primers. TCRdb keeps only in-frame clones here, not all; method: immunoSEQ multiplex PCR. This sample has roughly 120,000 clones; less than 85% occur once, and the top ten carry roughly 2.4%. Sequenced: PBMCs. The receptors stem from a man under 40 in good health and CMV-seronegative.

V gene TRBV28 combines with J gene TRBJ1-1; tentative D call: TRBD1 (5 bases). V gave up 3 bases and J gave up 3 bases, with 17 bases separating them. Germline V gene sequence: CDR1 MDHEN, CDR2 SYDVKM. The CDR3 is 16 amino acids. CDR3 sequence reads: CASSLTGSRADTEAFF. Here the CDR3 DNA reads TGTGCCAGCAGTTTGACTGGAAGCAGGGCTGACACTGAAGCTTTCTTT.

This chain uses TRBV6-1 with TRBJ2-7, with TRBD2 matching 14 bases. The CDR3 has 17 amino acids. Germline V gene lookup returns CDR1 MNHNS and CDR2 SASEGT. Trimming at V came to 2 bases and at J to 3 bases, leaving 6 bases not matched to a gene. This chain's CDR3 is CASSETGLAGVIYEQYF. Written as DNA, the CDR3 is TGTGCCAGCAGTGAAACGGGACTAGCGGGAGTGATCTACGAGCAGTACTTC.

The genes are TRBV6-5 and TRBJ2-7, with 11 bases that match TRBD2. The ends lost 2 bases at V and 6 bases at J; junction bases unmatched: 6. CDR3 size: 15 residues. Germline CDR1 MNHEY, CDR2 SVGAGI. The CDR3 nucleotides read TGTGCCAGCAGTTACCAGACTAGCGGGGATGGCGAGCAGTACTTC. Its protein is CASSYQTSGDGEQYF.

This clone was seen once. J is TRBJ2-3 and V is TRBV11-2, with TRBD1 identical over 7 bases. V dropped 6 bases and J dropped 5; count of bases not matched to a gene: 5. CDR3 length: 13 amino acids. Germline V gene data show CDR1 as SGHAT and CDR2 as FQNNGV. The CDR3 spells CASRATGIDTQYF. The CDR3 coding sequence is TGTGCCAGCAGAGCGACAGGGATAGATACGCAGTATTTT.

This clone was detected only a few times. This chain joins TRBV27 and TRBJ2-7, with TRBD2 as a possible D gene (6 bases). Germline CDR1 is MNHEY and CDR2 is SMNVEV (reference sequence). The CDR3 consists of 13 residues. With 5 bases removed from V and 2 bases from J, the gap between germline ends came to 10 bases. The CDR3 here is CASSLGLTYEQYF. The CDR3 DNA is TGTGCCAGCAGTCTAGGACTAACCTACGAGCAGTACTTC.

The chain links TRBV27 to TRBJ2-7; maybe TRBD2 (6 bases). Trimming left V 3 bases short and J 4 bases short, with 16 bases between. This CDR3 comprises 15 residues. Germline values: CDR1 MNHEY, CDR2 SMNVEV (reference sequence). CDR3 coding DNA: TGTGCCAGCAGTTTGAGCGGTGGGGGGAATTACGAGCAGTACTTC. Its protein product is CASSLSGGGNYEQYF.

The V gene is TRBV5-1, the J gene TRBJ2-1, with 7 bases identical to TRBD1. The V gene's germline CDR1 is SGHRS and CDR2 YFSETQ. The V segment lost 0 bases and the J segment 4 bases; nucleotides outside the gene matches: 4. The CDR3 length is 15 residues. The DNA of the CDR3 is TGCGCCAGCAGCTTGGGACAGGGCCTATACAATGAGCAGTTCTTC. It encodes CASSLGQGLYNEQFF.

The rearrangement uses TRBV5-1 and TRBJ2-4, with TRBD1 as a possible D gene (6 bases). V was trimmed by 2 bases and J by 1 base, leaving 10 bases between them. Germline V gene sequence: CDR1 SGHRS, CDR2 YFSETQ. This CDR3 contains 15 residues. In DNA, the CDR3 is TGCGCCAGCAGCTTAGGCGGACAGGCCAAAAACATTCAGTACTTC. Translation gives CASSLGGQAKNIQYF.

The gene calls are TRBV18 and TRBJ1-2; the D gene is possibly TRBD1 (5 bases). The germline V and J ends were trimmed by 4 bases and 4 bases, with 16 bases remaining between them. CDR1 is KGHSH and CDR2 is LQKENI in the germline V gene. This CDR3 region has 15 residues. The CDR3 coding sequence is TGTGCCAGCTCACTCGCGACAGACTCAATCTATGGCTACACCTTC. Protein sequence: CASSLATDSIYGYTF.

V is TRBV9 and J is TRBJ1-1, with a possible D match to TRBD1 (6 bases). V was cut by 3 bases and J by 4 bases, with 7 bases left in between. Germline lookup yields CDR1 SGDLS and CDR2 YYNGEE. The CDR3 is made up of 12 amino acids. DNA of the CDR3: TGTGCCAGCAGCGGCAGGGGCACTGAAGCTTTCTTT. It translates to CASSGRGTEAFF.

The chain combines TRBV2 with TRBJ1-1; possibly TRBD1 for D (6 bases). Trimming removed 6 bases at V and 11 bases at J, with 19 bases between. The CDR3 totals 13 residues. From germline, CDR1 is SNHLY and CDR2 FYNNEI. This CDR3 reads CASRPQGNREAFF. CDR3 coding DNA: TGTGCCAGCAGGCCTCAGGGGAACCGTGAGGCTTTCTTT.

The V and J genes are TRBV10-1 and TRBJ2-5; possibly TRBD2 for D (5 bases). V was pared by 2 bases and J by 1 base, with 5 bases between. Germline V gene data show CDR1 as WNHNN and CDR2 as SYGVQD (reference sequence). The CDR3 loop spans 13 amino acids. The DNA for the CDR3 is TGCGCCAGCAGTGAGAGCGGCCAAGAGACCCAGTACTTC. It specifies CASSESGQETQYF.

V usage is TRBV28 and J usage is TRBJ2-2, with D hard to call. V was pared by 4 bases and J by 6 bases, with 12 bases between. Germline CDR1 MDHEN, CDR2 SYDVKM. The length of the CDR3 is 14 residues. CDR3 amino acids: CASSWPPLAGELFF. In nucleotides, the CDR3 is TGTGCCAGCAGTTGGCCCCCCCTCGCCGGGGAGCTGTTTTTT. The full variable domain, rest sourced from reference TRBV28 and TRBJ2-2, is DVKVTQSSRYLVKRTGEKVFLECVQDMDHENMFWYRQDPGLGLRLIYFSYDVKMKEKGDIPEGYSVSREKKERFSLILESASTNQTSMYLCASSWPPLAGELFFGEGSRLTVL.

The chain uses TRBV7-2 and TRBJ2-7, with D possibly being TRBD2 (5 bases). Germline V CDR1 and CDR2: SGHTA, FQGNSA. V lost 5 bases and J 5 bases, leaving 19 bases between the germline ends. The CDR3 has 15 residues. The CDR3 region has the DNA TGTGCCAGCAGCACTAGTAATACACGGAGCCACGAGCAGTACTTC. Its translation: CASSTSNTRSHEQYF.

J is TRBJ1-2 and V is TRBV28, with no clear D. V gave up 2 bases and J gave up 5 bases, with 6 bases separating them. This CDR3 spans 12 amino acids. Germline V gives CDR1 MDHEN, CDR2 SYDVKM. As DNA, the CDR3 is TGTGCCAGCAGTTTACCAGAATATGGCTACACCTTC. This codes for CASSLPEYGYTF.

J is TRBJ2-2 and V is TRBV5-1, with D unclear. V was shortened by 1 base and J by 2 bases, with 9 bases between the two germline ends. The CDR3 totals 15 residues. CDR1 is SGHRS and CDR2 is YFSETQ in the germline V gene. CDR3 nucleotides: TGCGCCAGCAGCTTGTTTAACCTAAACACCGGGGAGCTGTTTTTT. Protein product: CASSLFNLNTGELFF.